The rows below give T cell receptor beta chains drawn from one sample of a study of CD8 T cells in ankylosing spondylitis. TCRdb reprocessed the 5' RACE reads with MiXCR, giving one entry per CDR3 protein. The data hold under 300,000 distinct CDR3 sequences, with around 10% observed a single time. Source material: blood, either unsorted or a sorted T cell fraction (not recorded which). The receptors were gathered from a male donor with ankylosing spondylitis or in good health (not recorded which). Each CDR3 is given with its conserved first and last residue. Each record gives: clone size, J gene, V gene, D gene, CDR3 protein, CDR3 DNA. The D gene is left open where the match is weak. Rows may omit the clone size; those that give it use once, few, many or a size class.

-	TRBJ2-3	TRBV4-2	TRBD2	CASSQEPSGAQYF	TGTGCCAGCAGCCAAGAGCCTAGCGGGGCGCAGTATTTT
-	TRBJ2-1	TRBV7-2	TRBD1	CASSPRTGVGFF	TGTGCCAGCAGCCCCCGGACAGGGGTTGGGTTCTTC
many	TRBJ2-1	TRBV20-1	TRBD1	CSARARRQGIVEEQFF	TGCAGTGCTAGAGCCCGAAGACAGGGTATAGTAGAGGAGCAGTTCTTC
-	TRBJ2-2	TRBV28	TRBD2	CASSLTTSGNTGELFF	TGTGCCAGCAGTTTAACGACTAGCGGGAACACCGGGGAGCTGTTTTTT
-	TRBJ2-1	TRBV4-1	-	CASSQVLWTTPYNEQFF	TGCGCCAGCAGCCAAGTGTTATGGACTACCCCCTACAATGAGCAGTTCTTC
many	TRBJ2-7	TRBV28	TRBD2	CASREAGVYEQYF	TGTGCCAGCAGGGAAGCGGGAGTCTACGAGCAGTACTTC
few	TRBJ2-1	TRBV28	TRBD2	CASSPGLAGAEQFF	TGTGCCAGCAGCCCAGGACTAGCGGGGGCTGAGCAGTTCTTC
many	TRBJ1-1	TRBV29-1	-	CSATETHNTEAFF	TGCAGCGCTACCGAGACACACAACACTGAAGCTTTCTTT
-	TRBJ2-3	TRBV20-1	TRBD2	CSANGRARSDTQYF	TGCAGTGCTAACGGGAGGGCCAGATCAGATACGCAGTATTTT
once	TRBJ2-1	TRBV24-1	-	CATSDQGSDNEQFF	TGTGCCACCAGTGATCAAGGCAGCGACAATGAGCAGTTCTTC
few	TRBJ1-1	TRBV2	-	CASTSGRLNTEAFF	TGTGCCAGCACCTCGGGACGGCTGAACACTGAAGCTTTCTTT
-	TRBJ2-2	TRBV25-1	TRBD1	CASLGTGFGELFF	TGTGCCAGCCTGGGGACAGGGTTCGGGGAGCTGTTTTTT
-	TRBJ2-4	TRBV7-2	TRBD1	CASSLEWTGGNIQYF	TGTGCCAGCAGCTTAGAGTGGACAGGGGGGAACATTCAGTACTTC
many	TRBJ2-7	TRBV5-1	TRBD1	CASSSRTGESEQYF	TGCGCCAGCAGCTCCCGGACAGGGGAAAGCGAGCAGTACTTC
many	TRBJ2-4	TRBV28	-	CASSSTASVAKNIQYF	TGTGCCAGCAGCTCCACAGCCTCAGTAGCCAAAAACATTCAGTACTTC
-	TRBJ2-2	TRBV5-6	TRBD2	CASSLAASGRNTGELFF	TGTGCCAGCAGCTTGGCGGCTAGCGGGAGAAATACCGGTGAGCTGTTTTTT
-	TRBJ1-2	TRBV7-8	TRBD1	CASSLLGQELYGYTF	TGTGCCAGCAGCTTACTTGGACAGGAGCTTTATGGCTACACCTTC
many	TRBJ2-1	TRBV20-1	-	CSARDNAGLRPPSEQFF	TGCAGTGCTAGAGATAATGCGGGACTCCGCCCTCCCAGTGAGCAGTTCTTC
-	TRBJ1-6	TRBV20-1	-	CSATDGGASPLHF	TGCAGTGCAACGGACGGAGGGGCTTCACCCCTCCACTTT
few	TRBJ2-3	TRBV14	-	CASSRSRADTQYF	TGTGCCAGCAGTCGATCTAGGGCAGATACGCAGTATTTT
many	TRBJ2-5	TRBV6-5	-	CASSYVGMKETQYF	TGTGCCAGCAGTTACGTCGGGATGAAGGAGACCCAGTACTTC
many	TRBJ2-3	TRBV28	TRBD1	CASSSEFRDRGADTQYF	TGTGCCAGCAGTTCGGAGTTCCGGGACAGGGGAGCAGATACGCAGTATTTT
many	TRBJ2-2	TRBV6-1	TRBD1	CASTRVRDRGTGELFF	TGTGCCAGCACCAGAGTACGGGACAGGGGAACCGGGGAGCTGTTTTTT
many	TRBJ2-5	TRBV25-1	TRBD2	CASSEEREPLGEVRPQYF	TGTGCCAGCAGTGAAGAGCGGGAGCCTCTCGGGGAGGTACGGCCCCAGTACTTC
many	TRBJ1-1	TRBV5-6	TRBD1	CASSLQGSFKANTEAFF	TGTGCCAGCAGCCTACAGGGGAGTTTTAAGGCTAACACTGAAGCTTTCTTT
many	TRBJ1-5	TRBV12-3/TRBV12-4	-	CASRYSNQPQHF	TGTGCCAGCAGGTATAGCAATCAGCCCCAGCATTTT
many	TRBJ1-1	TRBV7-3	-	CASSATVGGRAFF	TGTGCCAGCAGCGCAACGGTCGGGGGGCGAGCTTTCTTT